This entry lists 22 T cell receptor beta chains sequenced from one sample in a study of glioma-infiltrating T cells. Using RNA template, CDR3s of TCR alpha and beta were amplified with iRepertoire arm-PCR. TCRdb reanalysed the multiplex PCR reads using MiXCR and keeps one entry per CDR3 protein. The sample holds approximately 100,000 distinct CDR3 sequences, around a quarter seen once. The sample was glioma tissue, nonneoplastic brain tissue, or PBMCs (not recorded which). The receptors here all came from a human donor with low-grade glioma or glioblastoma, undergoing nonglioma brain surgery, or in good health (not recorded which).

As concerns this clonotype: A much larger clonotype is one base distant, so this may be a read error. The chain has TRBV29-1 and TRBJ1-3, with D possibly matching TRBD1 (6 bases). This CDR3 has 14 residues. The germline V gene has CDR1 SQVTM and CDR2 ANQGSEA. The CDR3 DNA reads as TGCAGCATCGTGGACAGCGGCTCTGGAGACACCATATATTTT. Translating gives CSIVDSGSGDTIYF.

About this clonotype itself: Relative to the germline gene, one junction end is altered; a read error may explain this. The rearrangement uses TRBV20-1 and TRBJ2-7, with D tentatively TRBD2 (5 bases). This CDR3 is built from 12 residues. From germline, CDR1 is DFQATT and CDR2 SNEGSKA (reference sequence). CDR3: CSAWSDSYDQYF. The CDR3 region has the DNA TGCAGTGCGTGGTCGGACTCCTACGATCAGTACTTC.

This sequence joins TRBV20-1 and TRBJ2-1; no reliable D call. CDR1 and CDR2 from the germline V gene are DFQATT and SNEGSKA (reference sequence). The CDR3 spans 13 residues. Trimming took off 3 bases at V and 5 bases at J, with 11 bases between the two ends. CDR3 nucleotides: TGCAGTGCTAGTGCCACCGAAGACAATGAGCAGTTCTTC. Encoded protein: CSASATEDNEQFF.

This clonotype was detected many times. The chain combines TRBV7-8 with TRBJ1-2; D ambiguous. Germline loops: CDR1 SGHVS, CDR2 FQNEAQ. V lost 1 base and J 8 bases, leaving 11 bases between the germline ends. The CDR3 extends over 13 amino acids. Here the CDR3 DNA reads TGTGCCAGCAGCTTAGGAAGGGTTCAAGGCTACACCTTC. Protein sequence: CASSLGRVQGYTF.

This clonotype was counted ten times or more. The rearrangement joins TRBV7-2 to TRBJ2-3, with D perhaps matching TRBD1 or TRBD2 (5 bases each). V was cut by 4 bases and J by 4 bases, with 12 bases left in between. The V gene's germline CDR1 is SGHTA and CDR2 FQGNSA. The CDR3 runs 14 residues. DNA for the CDR3: TGTGCCAGCAGCTCGGGACGGCCCCCAGATACGCAGTATTTT. Amino acid sequence: CASSSGRPPDTQYF.

This clonotype was counted ten times or more. CDR3 protein: CASSPRFSGRVSSYNEQFF. Written as DNA, the CDR3 is TGCGCCAGCAGCCCCAGGTTTAGCGGGAGGGTAAGTTCCTACAATGAGCAGTTCTTC. V and J are TRBV5-1 and TRBJ2-1; 11 positions agree with TRBD2. The trim removed 4 bases at V and 1 base at J, leaving 13 bases unmatched. Germline loops: CDR1 SGHRS, CDR2 YFSETQ. The CDR3 runs to 19 residues.

This clonotype was counted ten times or more. This chain joins TRBV7-2 and TRBJ1-5; 9 positions agree with TRBD1. Per the germline V gene, CDR1 is SGHTA and CDR2 is FQGNSA. The ends lost 6 bases at V and 7 bases at J; junction bases unmatched: 4. The CDR3 spans 13 residues. The CDR3 region has the DNA TGTGCCAGCAGGGGGACAGGGAGGCAGCCCCAGCATTTT. Amino acids: CASRGTGRQPQHF.

Of note for this clonotype: Its ends do not fully match the called genes, so a read error is possible. The genes are TRBV6-5 and TRBJ2-7; no reliable D call. CDR1 MNHEY and CDR2 SVGAGI come from the germline V gene. CDR3 length: 15 residues. As DNA, the CDR3 is TGTGCCATCAGTTACAGTCGAACATCGGCCTACGAGCAGTACTTC. This sequence encodes CAISYSRTSAYEQYF.

As regards this clonotype: The conserved final phenylalanine or tryptophan is absent from the CDR3, which likely points to a read error. The chain recombines TRBV19 with TRBJ2-5; no firm D call. This CDR3 has 16 amino acids. V was cut by 4 bases and J by 3 bases, with 18 bases left in between. Germline CDR1 is LNHDA and CDR2 is SQIVND (reference sequence). The CDR3 is CASSTPGRSVEETQYL. The CDR3 DNA reads as TGTGCCAGTAGTACCCCCGGCCGGTCGGTAGAAGAGACCCAGTACCTC.

Note on this clonotype: A single base separates this from a much larger clone, so it may be a read error. The gene calls are TRBV29-1 and TRBJ1-1; 10 bases are shared with TRBD1. Per the germline V gene, CDR1 is SQVTM and CDR2 is ANQGSEA. CDR3 length: 13 residues. The V segment lost 3 bases and the J segment 5 bases; nucleotides outside the gene matches: 3. The CDR3 bases are TGCAGCGTTGAGAGGGGACAGGGGACTGAAGCTTTCTTT. Translation: CSVERGQGTEAFF.

This clonotype was recorded at least ten times. The J gene is TRBJ2-2, the V gene TRBV6-2 or TRBV6-3; weak D call: TRBD2 (5 bases). The germline gives CDR1 MNHEY, CDR2 SVGEGT. The germline V and J ends were trimmed by 6 bases and 4 bases, with 12 bases remaining between them. The CDR3 contains 14 residues. The CDR3 DNA follows: TGTGCCAGCAGATCTTCTCGGGGCACCGGGGAGCTGTTTTTT. Translated, it gives CASRSSRGTGELFF.

The CDR3: CSVVVTEAFF. CDR3 DNA: TGCAGCGTTGTTGTCACTGAAGCTTTCTTT. The chain links TRBV29-1 to TRBJ1-1; no clear D gene. The CDR3 is 10 amino acids. Germline CDR1 SQVTM, CDR2 ANQGSEA. V gave up 4 bases and J gave up 4 bases, with 4 bases separating them.

This clonotype was observed many times. This chain connects TRBV4-3 to TRBJ1-4; D gene ambiguous. Germline V gives CDR1 LGHNA, CDR2 YSLEER. The CDR3 sequence is 15 residues long. The V end was cut by 1 base, the J end by 0 bases, with 6 bases between. The CDR3 nucleotides are TGCGCCAGCAGCCAAGCAATGGCAACTAATGAAAAACTGTTTTTT. This sequence encodes CASSQAMATNEKLFF.

Ten or more counts support this clonotype. The chain recombines TRBV5-1 with TRBJ1-1, with TRBD1 identical over 11 bases. With V trimmed by 0 bases and J by 0 bases, 4 bases remained unmatched. The CDR3 consists of 17 residues. Germline CDR1 is SGHRS and CDR2 is YFSETQ. CDR3 in DNA: TGCGCCAGCAGCTTGGGGACAGGGGGCATGGTGAACACTGAAGCTTTCTTT. It encodes CASSLGTGGMVNTEAFF.

Comments on this clonotype: A read error may be the cause here, since a much bigger clone is one base away. The V gene is TRBV4-1, the J gene TRBJ2-7, with D possibly matching TRBD2 (6 bases). The V gene lost 0 bases and the J gene lost 4 bases, with 16 bases spanning the gap. The CDR3 has 16 residues. CDR1 MGHRA and CDR2 YSYEKL come from the germline V gene. The CDR3 DNA is TGCGCCAGCAGCCAAGAGTTCGTCGGGAGTGGGTACGAGCAGTACTTC. Its translation: CASSQEFVGSGYEQYF.

Concerning this clonotype: Relative to the germline gene, one junction end is altered; a read error may explain this. This chain joins TRBV6-1 and TRBJ1-1, with TRBD1 matching over 8 bases. This CDR3 comprises 15 residues. Per germline, CDR1 MNHNS and CDR2 SASEGT. CDR3 amino acids: CASKTGASVNTKAFF. The CDR3 bases are TGTGCCAGCAAGACAGGGGCGTCGGTGAACACTAAAGCTTTCTTT.

This clonotype is labeled medium-sized (0.01 to 0.1%). This chain joins TRBV28 and TRBJ1-5, with D hard to call. The V gene lost 5 bases and the J gene lost 2 bases, with 10 bases spanning the gap. The CDR3 covers 14 residues. Germline CDR1 is MDHEN and CDR2 is SYDVKM. This chain's CDR3 is CASSPGLGNQPQHF. CDR3 coding DNA: TGTGCCAGCAGTCCAGGACTTGGCAATCAGCCCCAGCATTTT.

In its sample, this clonotype was seen many times. CDR3 amino acids: CAISRDRNTPEAFF. CDR3 DNA sequence: TGTGCCATCAGTCGGGACAGAAATACGCCTGAAGCTTTCTTT. The chain joins TRBV10-3 to TRBJ1-1; 7 bases are shared with TRBD1. The germline CDR1 and CDR2 sequences are ENHRY and SYGVKD. The CDR3 covers 14 residues. Trimming cost V 5 bases and J 6 bases; bases outside gene matches: 9.

In its sample, this clonotype was seen many times. The rearrangement uses TRBV6-2 or TRBV6-3 and TRBJ1-5, with D perhaps TRBD1 (6 bases). CDR1 is MNHEY and CDR2 is SVGEGT in the germline V gene. Trimming left V 7 bases short and J 0 bases short, with 13 bases between. The CDR3 has 15 residues. CDR3 protein: CASTTGHHSNQPQHF. The CDR3 nucleotides read TGTGCCAGCACTACGGGACACCATAGCAATCAGCCCCAGCATTTT.

V is TRBV3-1 and J is TRBJ2-3; 9 nucleotides align to TRBD2. This CDR3 has 16 amino acids. Per germline, CDR1 LGHDT and CDR2 YNNKEL (reference sequence). The V gene end was trimmed by 0 bases and the J gene end by 5 bases; junction bases not matched to a gene: 6. CDR3 nucleotide sequence: TGTGCCAGCAGCCAAGACGGGCGGGAGGGTGTAGATACGCAGTATTTT. It encodes CASSQDGREGVDTQYF.

Worth noting for this clonotype: A read error is possible here, since a much larger clone lies one base away. The chain has TRBV7-9 and TRBJ2-7, with D perhaps assigned TRBD1 or TRBD2 (5 bases each). The germline gives CDR1 SEHNR, CDR2 FQNEAQ (reference sequence). The CDR3 is 13 residues long. The V end was cut by 0 bases, the J end by 6 bases, with 9 bases between. CDR3 sequence reads: CASSLAGESEQYF. The CDR3 nucleotides read TGTGCCAGCAGCTTAGCGGGGGAAAGCGAGCAGTACTTC.

The chain is built from TRBV29-1 and TRBJ1-4, with D possibly being TRBD1 (5 bases). Germline V gives CDR1 SQVTM, CDR2 ANQGSEA. Trimming pared 6 bases from V and 7 bases from J, leaving 15 bases between. There are 13 residues in the CDR3. As DNA, the CDR3 is TGCAGCGTAGACGGGCCAGGGAGTGAAAAACTGTTTTTT. Amino acids: CSVDGPGSEKLFF.